The entry below describes one T cell receptor beta chain. This sample is part of a study of blood T cell repertoires in COVID-19. Background on the study: The United States, Italy and Spain supplied acute and convalescent COVID-19 samples. Sources were T cells, B-cell-depleted T cells, or PBMCs; the material itself was cDNA or gDNA.

In the original workflow: It was from reference gene primer amplification that nucleated cell counts were estimated. Only in-frame clones appear in the TCRdb table, and some are missing; sequencing was by immunoSEQ multiplex PCR. The DNA gave D and trimming, while V, J and clone size come from that table. The data contain approximately 270,000 clones, approximately 84% of them seen just once; the ten biggest clones take up around 16%. The sequenced sample consisted of peripheral blood. The clonotype was recovered from a person between 65 and 79 years old with COVID-19, enrolled during active disease.

CDR3 sequence reads: CASSTWGREDGDTQYF. The CDR3 DNA sequence: TGTGCCAGCAGCACCTGGGGGCGGGAGGATGGAGATACGCAGTATTTT. V gene TRBV3-1 (or the pseudogene TRBV3-2) combines with J gene TRBJ2-3; TRBD2 matches at 8 bases. This CDR3 contains 16 residues. CDR1 LGHDT and CDR2 YNNKEL come from the germline V gene (reference sequence). V shed 5 bases and J 5 bases; nucleotides not matched to a gene: 12.